This TCR beta chain was sequenced in a study of technical replicates of blood from a handful of donors. The protocol was immunoSEQ multiplex PCR, while the TCRdb copy is restricted to in-frame clones and leaves out a portion. The data show approximately 92,000 clones, with about 95% seen just once and roughly 0.21% held by the top ten. The germline V gene encodes CDR1 SGHKS and CDR2 YYEKEE (reference sequence). This CDR3 has 12 amino acids. Deletions cut 5 bases from V and 6 bases from J, with 12 bases between. The V and J genes are TRBV5-5 and TRBJ2-7, with unresolved D. This sequence originates from a human donor in good health. The specimen sequenced was T cells isolated from PBMCs. CDR3 nucleotides: TGTGCCAGCAGTATCTTCTCGGGCGAGCAGTACTTC. Translation gives CASSIFSGEQYF.